Each of the 18 T cell receptor beta chains below was sequenced from the same sample in a study of T cells expressing NK-cell markers. TCRdb re-called the 5' RACE reads; one entry per CDR3 protein, DNA not given. The sample totals roughly 420,000 distinct CDR3 sequences. The sequenced sample was blood T cells: a sorted CD56 or NKG2C T cell subset, CD4+ or CD8+ T cells, or bulk PBMC T cells (not recorded which). Receptor source: a woman between 18 and 69 years old in good health.

The rearrangement joins TRBV20-1 to TRBJ2-1; TCRdb's D call of TRBD1 is untestable without DNA. In germline, CDR1 is DFQATT, CDR2 SNEGSKA (reference sequence). The CDR3 length is 16 residues. The CDR3 loop is CSARATGLRSYNEQFF.

V gene TRBV25-1 combines with J gene TRBJ2-3; TCRdb calls TRBD2, which cannot be checked without DNA. The CDR3 loop spans 16 amino acids. CDR1 is MGHDK and CDR2 is SYGVNS in the germline V gene. The CDR3 loop is CASSGEAGLAMDTQYF.

This chain links TRBV5-6 with TRBJ1-2; TCRdb's D call, TRBD1, is unchecked because there is no DNA. Germline V gene sequence: CDR1 SGHDT, CDR2 YYEEEE. The CDR3 spans 17 residues. CDR3: CASSLLAGQGLDYGYTF.

The V gene is TRBV5-1, the J gene TRBJ2-7; the D call from TCRdb, TRBD2, cannot be confirmed without DNA. There are 15 residues in the CDR3. Germline V gene data show CDR1 as SGHRS and CDR2 as YFSETQ. The CDR3 here is CASSASGNRINEQYF. The full variable domain, its missing parts supplied by reference TRBV5-1 and TRBJ2-7, is KAGVTQTPRYLIKTRGQQVTLSCSPISGHRSVSWYQQTPGQGLQFLFEYFSETQRNKGNFPGRFSGRQFSNSRSEMNVSTLELGDSALYLCASSASGNRINEQYFGPGTRLTVT.

The chain employs TRBV12-3 or TRBV12-4 and TRBJ1-6; lacking DNA, the TRBD1 call made by TCRdb goes unchecked. This CDR3 comprises 14 residues. The CDR3 sequence is CASSFRTGTSPLHF.

The chain carries TRBV5-1 and TRBJ1-1. The germline CDR1 and CDR2 sequences are SGHRS and YFSETQ. CDR3 size: 12 residues. The CDR3 loop is CASSTTATEAFF.

The V and J genes are TRBV7-8 and TRBJ2-5; TCRdb lists TRBD1, though no DNA is available to test this call. The CDR3 spans 15 residues. Germline CDR1 reads SGHVS; CDR2 reads FQNEAQ. The CDR3 sequence: CASSPRDGSQETQYF.

The chain links TRBV18 to TRBJ2-1; no DNA is available, so the TRBD2 call from TCRdb remains unchecked. Germline V gene sequence: CDR1 KGHSH, CDR2 LQKENI. The CDR3 sequence is 15 residues long. The CDR3 sequence is CASSPPSGGTHEQFF.

The chain is built from TRBV19 and TRBJ1-6. CDR3 size: 15 residues. Per germline, CDR1 LNHDA and CDR2 SQIVND (reference sequence). CDR3 amino acids: CASSIQAEENSPLHF.

This chain connects TRBV7-9 to TRBJ2-1; lacking DNA, the TRBD2 call made by TCRdb goes unchecked. This CDR3 has 16 residues. Germline-derived CDR1 and CDR2 are SEHNR and FQNEAQ (reference sequence). CDR3 loop: CASSSREGRNNNEQFF.

The chain links TRBV7-8 to TRBJ1-1. The CDR3 spans 13 residues. The germline CDR1 and CDR2 sequences are SGHVS and FQNEAQ. The CDR3 spells CASADPMNTEAFF. Together with reference TRBV7-8 and TRBJ1-1, the CDR3 gives the full variable domain: GAGVSQSPRYKVAKRGQDVALRCDPISGHVSLFWYQQALGQGPEFLTYFQNEAQLDKSGLPSDRFFAERPEGSVSTLKIQRTQQEDSAVYLCASADPMNTEAFFGQGTRLTVV.

V and J are TRBV7-2 and TRBJ2-1; without DNA, the TCRdb call of TRBD2 cannot be checked. This CDR3 is built from 20 residues. The germline CDR1 and CDR2 sequences are SGHTA and FQGNSA. The CDR3: CASSSPTRTSGRLTYNEQFF.

The gene calls are TRBV7-9 and TRBJ1-2; checking the TCRdb D call of TRBD1 is not possible without DNA. The CDR3 runs 14 residues. The germline V gene has CDR1 SEHNR and CDR2 FQNEAQ (reference sequence). The CDR3 region is CASTAPGIFYGYTF.

The chain uses TRBV12-3 or TRBV12-4 and TRBJ2-2. CDR3 size: 15 residues. CDR3: CASSLAGQKSGELFF.

This CDR3 is CSAKAANTGELFF. The chain links TRBV20-1 to TRBJ2-2. CDR3 length equals 13 residues. The V gene's germline CDR1 is DFQATT and CDR2 SNEGSKA (reference sequence).

The chain combines TRBV7-8 with TRBJ2-3; TCRdb gives TRBD2 as the D gene, but with no DNA this cannot be confirmed. Germline V gene data show CDR1 as SGHVS and CDR2 as FQNEAQ. The CDR3 consists of 14 residues. CDR3 sequence: CASSSLGSADTQYF.

This sequence joins TRBV30 and TRBJ2-1. This CDR3 is built from 13 residues. CDR1 is GTSNPN, CDR2 SVGIG, per germline (reference sequence). This CDR3 reads CAWDGVVYNEQFF.

This chain uses TRBV4-2 with TRBJ2-5; there is no DNA to check the TCRdb D call of TRBD1. This CDR3 has 14 residues. Germline V gene sequence: CDR1 LGHNA, CDR2 YNFKEQ. The CDR3 loop reads CASSYRLDQETQYF.